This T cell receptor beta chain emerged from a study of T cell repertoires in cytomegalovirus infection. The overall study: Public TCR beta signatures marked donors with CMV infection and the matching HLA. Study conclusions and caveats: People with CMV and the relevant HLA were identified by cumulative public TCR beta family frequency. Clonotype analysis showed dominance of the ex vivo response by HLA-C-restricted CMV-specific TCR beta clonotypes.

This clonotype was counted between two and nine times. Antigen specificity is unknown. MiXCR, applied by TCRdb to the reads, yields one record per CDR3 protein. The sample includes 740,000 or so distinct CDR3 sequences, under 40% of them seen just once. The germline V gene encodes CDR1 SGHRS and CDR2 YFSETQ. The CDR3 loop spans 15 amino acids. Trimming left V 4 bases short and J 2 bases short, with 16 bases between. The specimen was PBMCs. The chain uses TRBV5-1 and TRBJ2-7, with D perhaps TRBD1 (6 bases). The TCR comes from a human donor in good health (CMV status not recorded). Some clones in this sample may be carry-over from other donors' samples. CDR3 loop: CASSHGQPGTYEQYF. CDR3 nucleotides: TGCGCCAGCAGCCACGGACAGCCGGGAACCTACGAGCAGTACTTC.